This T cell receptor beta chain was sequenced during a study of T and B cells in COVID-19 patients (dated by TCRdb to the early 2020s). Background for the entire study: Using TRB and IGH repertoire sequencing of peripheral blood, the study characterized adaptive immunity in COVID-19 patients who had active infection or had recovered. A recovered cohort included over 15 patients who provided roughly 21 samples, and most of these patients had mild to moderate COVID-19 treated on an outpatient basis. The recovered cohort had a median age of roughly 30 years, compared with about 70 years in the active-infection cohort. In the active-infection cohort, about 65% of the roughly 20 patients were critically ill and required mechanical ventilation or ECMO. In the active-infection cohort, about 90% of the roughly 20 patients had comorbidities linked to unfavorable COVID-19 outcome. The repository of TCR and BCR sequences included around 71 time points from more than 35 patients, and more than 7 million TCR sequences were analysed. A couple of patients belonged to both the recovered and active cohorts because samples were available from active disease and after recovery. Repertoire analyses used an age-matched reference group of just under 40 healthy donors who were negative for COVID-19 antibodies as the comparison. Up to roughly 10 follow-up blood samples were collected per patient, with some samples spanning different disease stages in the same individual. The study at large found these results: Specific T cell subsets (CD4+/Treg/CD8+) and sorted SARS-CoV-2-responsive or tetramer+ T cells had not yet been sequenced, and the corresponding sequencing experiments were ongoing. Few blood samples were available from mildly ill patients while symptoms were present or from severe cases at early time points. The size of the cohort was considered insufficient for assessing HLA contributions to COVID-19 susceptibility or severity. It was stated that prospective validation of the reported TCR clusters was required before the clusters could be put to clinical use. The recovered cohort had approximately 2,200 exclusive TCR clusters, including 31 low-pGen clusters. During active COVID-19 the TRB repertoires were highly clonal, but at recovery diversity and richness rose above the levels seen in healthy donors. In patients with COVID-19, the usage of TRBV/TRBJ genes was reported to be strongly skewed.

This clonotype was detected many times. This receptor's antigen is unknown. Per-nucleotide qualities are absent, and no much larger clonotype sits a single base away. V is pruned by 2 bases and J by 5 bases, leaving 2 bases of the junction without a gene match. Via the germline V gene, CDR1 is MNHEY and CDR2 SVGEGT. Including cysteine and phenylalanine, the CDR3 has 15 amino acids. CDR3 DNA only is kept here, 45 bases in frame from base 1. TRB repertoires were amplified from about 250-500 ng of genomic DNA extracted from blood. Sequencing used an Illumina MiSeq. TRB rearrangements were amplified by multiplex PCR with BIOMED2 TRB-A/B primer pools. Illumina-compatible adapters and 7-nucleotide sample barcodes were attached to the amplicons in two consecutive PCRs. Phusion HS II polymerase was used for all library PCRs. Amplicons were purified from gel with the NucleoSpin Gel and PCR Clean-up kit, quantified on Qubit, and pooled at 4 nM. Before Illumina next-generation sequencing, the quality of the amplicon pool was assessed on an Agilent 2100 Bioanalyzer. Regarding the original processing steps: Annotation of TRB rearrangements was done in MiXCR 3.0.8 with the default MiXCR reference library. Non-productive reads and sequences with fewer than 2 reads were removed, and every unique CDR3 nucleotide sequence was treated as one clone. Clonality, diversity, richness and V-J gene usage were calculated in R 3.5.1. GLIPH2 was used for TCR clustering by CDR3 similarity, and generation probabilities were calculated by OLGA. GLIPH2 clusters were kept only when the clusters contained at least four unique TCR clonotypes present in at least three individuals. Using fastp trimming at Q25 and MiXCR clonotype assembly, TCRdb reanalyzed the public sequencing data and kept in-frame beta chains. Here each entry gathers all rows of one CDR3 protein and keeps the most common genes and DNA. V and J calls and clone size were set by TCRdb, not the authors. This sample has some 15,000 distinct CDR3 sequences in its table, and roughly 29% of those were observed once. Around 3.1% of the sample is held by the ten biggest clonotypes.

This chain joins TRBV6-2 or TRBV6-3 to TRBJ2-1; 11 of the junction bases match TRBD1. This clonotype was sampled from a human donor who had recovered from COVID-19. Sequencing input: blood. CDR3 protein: CASSYGTGGHNEQFF. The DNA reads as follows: TGTGCCAGCAGTTACGGGACAGGGGGGCACAATGAGCAGTTCTTC.